This TCR beta chain was found in a study of blood T cell repertoires in COVID-19. The V segment lost 5 bases and the J segment 5 bases; nucleotides outside the gene matches: 11. The germline V gene encodes CDR1 MDHEN and CDR2 SYDVKM. The CDR3 consists of 15 residues. Sequenced by immunoSEQ multiplex PCR; TCRdb stores in-frame clones only, minus some. The sample consists of under 80,000 clones, over 80% of them appearing once. The chain links TRBV28 to TRBJ2-7; 8 nucleotides agree with TRBD2. This clonotype was obtained from a man between 65 and 85 years old with acute or convalescent COVID-19. Sequencing was done on a sample of peripheral blood. CDR3 amino acids: CASSQLQTSDDEQYF. As DNA, the CDR3 is TGTGCCAGCAGTCAACTTCAGACTAGCGACGACGAGCAGTACTTC.